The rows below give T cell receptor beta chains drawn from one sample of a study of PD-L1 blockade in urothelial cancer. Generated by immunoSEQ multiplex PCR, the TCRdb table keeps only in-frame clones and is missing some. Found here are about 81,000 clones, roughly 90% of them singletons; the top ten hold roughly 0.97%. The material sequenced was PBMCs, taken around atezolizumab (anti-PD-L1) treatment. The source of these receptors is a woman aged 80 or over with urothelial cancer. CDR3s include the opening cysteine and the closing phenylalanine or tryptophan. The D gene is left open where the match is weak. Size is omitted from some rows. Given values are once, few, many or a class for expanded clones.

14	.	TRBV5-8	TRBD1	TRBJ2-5	CASRLKGAKETQYF	TGTGCCAGCAGGCTAAAGGGGGCTAAGGAGACCCAGTACTTC
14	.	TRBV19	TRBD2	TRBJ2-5	CASKGLGAQETQYF	TGTGCCAGTAAAGGACTAGGGGCGCAAGAGACCCAGTACTTC
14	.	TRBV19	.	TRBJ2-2	CATRGIPNTGELFF	TGTGCCACCAGAGGCATACCGAACACCGGGGAGCTGTTTTTT
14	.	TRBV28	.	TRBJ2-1	CASSSRGSGNEQFF	TGTGCCAGCAGTTCCCGGGGTAGCGGTAATGAGCAGTTCTTC
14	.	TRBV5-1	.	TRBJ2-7	CASSPGTSSYEQYF	TGCGCCAGCAGCCCAGGGACATCCTCCTACGAGCAGTACTTC
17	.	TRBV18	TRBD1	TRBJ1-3	CASSPSQTGVSGNTIYF	TGTGCCAGCTCACCTTCACAGACAGGGGTCAGCGGAAACACCATATATTTT
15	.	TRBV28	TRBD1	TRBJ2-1	CASISPGTGNNEQFF	TGTGCCAGCATCTCCCCCGGGACAGGGAACAATGAGCAGTTCTTC
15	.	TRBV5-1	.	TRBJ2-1	CASSLVGSGYNEQFF	TGCGCCAGCAGCTTGGTTGGCTCGGGATACAATGAGCAGTTCTTC
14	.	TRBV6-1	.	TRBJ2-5	CASSEEIRVKTQYF	TGTGCCAGCAGTGAAGAAATTCGAGTTAAGACCCAGTACTTC
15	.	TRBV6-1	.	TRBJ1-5	CASSGGLRRDQPQHF	TGTGCCAGCAGTGGGGGACTGAGGAGGGATCAGCCCCAGCATTTT
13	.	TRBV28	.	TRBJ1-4	CASGGDRWEKLFF	TGTGCCTCCGGCGGGGATCGCTGGGAAAAACTGTTTTTT
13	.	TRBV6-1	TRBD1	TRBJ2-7	CASSPTGGYEQYF	TGTGCCAGCAGCCCGACAGGGGGGTACGAGCAGTACTTC
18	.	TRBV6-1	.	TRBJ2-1	CASSEGGGTARSYNEQFF	TGTGCCAGCAGTGAAGGTGGAGGAACAGCCCGCTCCTACAATGAGCAGTTCTTC
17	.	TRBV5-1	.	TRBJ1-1	CASSLAGQGPMNTEAFF	TGCGCCAGCAGCTTGGCCGGTCAGGGCCCCATGAACACTGAAGCTTTCTTT
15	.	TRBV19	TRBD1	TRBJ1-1	CASSVSGQRNTEAFF	TGTGCCAGTAGTGTTTCGGGACAGAGAAACACTGAAGCTTTCTTT
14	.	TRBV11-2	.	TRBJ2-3	CAINPGRSTDTQYF	TGTGCCATAAACCCCGGGAGAAGCACAGATACGCAGTATTTT
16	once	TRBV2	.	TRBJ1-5	CASSEFAGVSNQPQHF	TGTGCCAGCAGTGAATTTGCAGGGGTTAGCAATCAGCCCCAGCATTTT
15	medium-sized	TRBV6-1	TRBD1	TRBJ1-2	CASSLTMTGDYGYTF	TGTGCCAGCAGTTTGACCATGACAGGGGACTATGGCTACACCTTC
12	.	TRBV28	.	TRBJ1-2	CAGGGFNYGYTF	TGTGCCGGCGGGGGGTTTAACTATGGCTACACCTTC
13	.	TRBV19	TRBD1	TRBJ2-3	CATRTRGTDTQYF	TGTGCCACCAGGACCAGGGGGACAGATACGCAGTATTTT
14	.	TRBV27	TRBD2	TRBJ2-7	CASSGAGLATEQYF	TGTGCCAGCAGTGGCGCCGGACTAGCGACCGAGCAGTACTTC
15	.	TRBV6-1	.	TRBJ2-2	CASSDGTPNTGELFF	TGTGCCAGCAGTGACGGGACTCCTAACACCGGGGAGCTGTTTTTT
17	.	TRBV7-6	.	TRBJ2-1	CASSLEGGYRSYNEQFF	TGTGCCAGCAGCTTAGAGGGCGGGTACCGCTCCTACAATGAGCAGTTCTTC
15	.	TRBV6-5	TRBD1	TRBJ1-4	CASSYSGTGGEKLFF	TGTGCCAGCAGTTACTCGGGGACAGGGGGCGAAAAACTGTTTTTT
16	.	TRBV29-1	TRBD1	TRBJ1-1	CSVERSGIGGGTEAFF	TGCAGCGTTGAACGATCGGGGATAGGGGGCGGCACTGAAGCTTTCTTT
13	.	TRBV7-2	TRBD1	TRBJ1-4	CASSLGTVEKLFF	TGTGCCAGCAGCCTTGGGACAGTTGAAAAACTGTTTTTT
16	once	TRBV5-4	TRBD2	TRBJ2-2	CASSSGTSGNTGELFF	TGTGCCAGCAGCTCCGGGACTAGCGGGAACACCGGGGAGCTGTTTTTT
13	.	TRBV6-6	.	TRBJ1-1	CASRPREGTEAFF	TGTGCCAGCAGGCCCAGGGAGGGCACTGAAGCTTTCTTT
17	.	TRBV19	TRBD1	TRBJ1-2	CASTTVGQGALLDGYTF	TGTGCCAGTACCACCGTGGGACAGGGGGCCCTCTTGGATGGCTACACCTTC
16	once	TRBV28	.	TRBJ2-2	CASIRNGAVNTGELFF	TGTGCCAGCATCCGAAATGGGGCAGTCAACACCGGGGAGCTGTTTTTT
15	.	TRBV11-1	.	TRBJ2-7	CASSVQGNWWYEQYF	TGTGCCAGCAGCGTCCAGGGTAATTGGTGGTACGAGCAGTACTTC
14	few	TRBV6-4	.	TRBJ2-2	CASSAQGWTGELFF	TGTGCCAGCAGCGCCCAGGGGTGGACCGGGGAGCTGTTTTTT
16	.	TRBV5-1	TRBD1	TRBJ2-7	CASSRQPGQSSYEQYF	TGCGCCAGCAGCCGTCAACCGGGACAGAGCTCCTACGAGCAGTACTTC
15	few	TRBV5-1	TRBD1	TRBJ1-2	CASSSSPGGEGGYTF	TGCGCCAGCAGCTCGAGTCCAGGGGGCGAAGGTGGCTACACCTTC
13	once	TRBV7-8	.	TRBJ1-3	CASSRGAGNTIYF	TGTGCCAGCAGCCGAGGAGCTGGAAACACCATATATTTT
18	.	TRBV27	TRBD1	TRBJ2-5	CASSLRSGGATRGETQYF	TGTGCCAGCAGTTTACGGTCAGGGGGCGCTACAAGGGGGGAGACCCAGTACTTC
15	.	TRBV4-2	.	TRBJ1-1	CASSQASVPNTEAFF	TGTGCCAGCAGCCAAGCCTCGGTCCCGAACACTGAAGCTTTCTTT